This TCR beta chain emerged from a study of cytomegalovirus exposure and HLA in healthy donors. On the study more broadly: Some 87 million unique TCRs from HLA-typed donors were held in an early release of data. Broader study findings: Some highly shared sequence variants likely arose as a pipeline artifact. Later analysis placed DRB1 highest and HLA-C lowest in TCR association rates, which differed by HLA locus. In an earlier analysis, about 87% or about 30%: the productive usage of most TCR beta V segments.

Germline V lookup: CDR1 MDHEN, CDR2 SYDVKM. The CDR3 has 15 residues. After removal of 6 bases from V and 5 bases from J, the junction contained 9 bases not matched to a gene. For this clone: Its target is unknown.

Both 60 Vbeta primers and 13 Jbeta primers went into the PCR. The table came from immunoSEQ multiplex PCR; TCRdb's copy has only in-frame clones and leaves some out. Of hundreds of thousands of clones detected, about 87% appear once; the ten largest clones hold more than 2%. The J gene is TRBJ2-5, the V gene TRBV28; 10 nucleotides align to TRBD1. Sequencing was done on a sample of PBMCs. This sequence was found in a woman aged 18-29 years in good health and CMV-seronegative. Written as DNA, the CDR3 is TGTGCCAGCAGCGTTTCGACAGGGGGCAAGGAGACCCAGTACTTC. This sequence encodes CASSVSTGGKETQYF.